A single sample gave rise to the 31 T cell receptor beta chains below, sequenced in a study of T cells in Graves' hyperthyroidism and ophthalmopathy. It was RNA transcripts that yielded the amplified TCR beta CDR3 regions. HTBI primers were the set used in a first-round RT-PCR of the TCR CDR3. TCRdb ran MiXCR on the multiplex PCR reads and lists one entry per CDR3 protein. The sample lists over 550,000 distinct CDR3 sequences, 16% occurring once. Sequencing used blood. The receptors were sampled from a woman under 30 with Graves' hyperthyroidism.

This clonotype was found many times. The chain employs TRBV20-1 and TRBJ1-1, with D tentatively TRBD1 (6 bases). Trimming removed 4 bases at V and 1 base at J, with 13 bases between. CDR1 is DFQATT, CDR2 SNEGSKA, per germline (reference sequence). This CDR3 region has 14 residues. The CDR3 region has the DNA TGCAGTGCTAAATTGGGACACTCGAACACTGAAGCTTTCTTT. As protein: CSAKLGHSNTEAFF.

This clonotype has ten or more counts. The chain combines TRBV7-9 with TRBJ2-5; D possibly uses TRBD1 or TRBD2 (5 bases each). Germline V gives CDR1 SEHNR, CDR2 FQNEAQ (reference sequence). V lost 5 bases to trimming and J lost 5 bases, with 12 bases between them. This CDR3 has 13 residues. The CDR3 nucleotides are TGTGCCAGCAGCGTACAGAGGGGTGAGACCCAGTACTTC. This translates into CASSVQRGETQYF.

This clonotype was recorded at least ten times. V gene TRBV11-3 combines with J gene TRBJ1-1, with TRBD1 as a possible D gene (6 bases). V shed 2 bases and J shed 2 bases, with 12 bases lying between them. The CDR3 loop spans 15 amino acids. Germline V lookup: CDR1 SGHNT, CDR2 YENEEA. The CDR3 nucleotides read TGTGCCAGCAGCTTAACAGGGATCCGTAACACTGAAGCTTTCTTT. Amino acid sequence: CASSLTGIRNTEAFF.

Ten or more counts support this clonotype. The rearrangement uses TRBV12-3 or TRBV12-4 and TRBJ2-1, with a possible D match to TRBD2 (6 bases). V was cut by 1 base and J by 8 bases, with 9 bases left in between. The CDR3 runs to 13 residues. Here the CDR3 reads CASSLGREDEQFF. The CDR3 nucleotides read TGTGCCAGCAGTTTAGGGAGGGAGGATGAGCAGTTCTTC.

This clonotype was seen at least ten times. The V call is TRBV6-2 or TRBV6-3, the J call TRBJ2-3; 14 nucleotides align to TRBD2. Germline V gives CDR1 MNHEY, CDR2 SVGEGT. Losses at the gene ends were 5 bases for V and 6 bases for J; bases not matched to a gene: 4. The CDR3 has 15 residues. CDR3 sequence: CASSTGTSGSDTQYF. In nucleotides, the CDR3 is TGTGCCAGCAGTACCGGGACTAGCGGGAGTGATACGCAGTATTTT.

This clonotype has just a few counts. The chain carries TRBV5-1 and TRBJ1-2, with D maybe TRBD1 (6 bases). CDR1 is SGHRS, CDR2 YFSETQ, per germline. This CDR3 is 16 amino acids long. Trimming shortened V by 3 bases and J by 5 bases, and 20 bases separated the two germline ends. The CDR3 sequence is CASSSRQARNSYGYTF. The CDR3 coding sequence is TGCGCCAGCAGCTCGAGACAGGCCAGAAACTCGTATGGCTACACCTTC.

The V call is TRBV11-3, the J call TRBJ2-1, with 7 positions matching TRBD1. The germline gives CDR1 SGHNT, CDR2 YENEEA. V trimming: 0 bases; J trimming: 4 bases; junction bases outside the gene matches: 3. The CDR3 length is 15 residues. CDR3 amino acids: CASSLEQGEYNEQFF. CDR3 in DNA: TGTGCCAGCAGCTTAGAGCAGGGGGAATACAATGAGCAGTTCTTC.

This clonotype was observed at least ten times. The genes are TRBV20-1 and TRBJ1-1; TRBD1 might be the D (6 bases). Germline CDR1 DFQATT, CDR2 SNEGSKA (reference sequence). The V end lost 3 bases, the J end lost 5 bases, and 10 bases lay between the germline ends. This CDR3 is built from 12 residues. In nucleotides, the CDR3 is TGCAGTGCTAGGCACAGGGATACTGAAGCTTTCTTT. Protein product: CSARHRDTEAFF.

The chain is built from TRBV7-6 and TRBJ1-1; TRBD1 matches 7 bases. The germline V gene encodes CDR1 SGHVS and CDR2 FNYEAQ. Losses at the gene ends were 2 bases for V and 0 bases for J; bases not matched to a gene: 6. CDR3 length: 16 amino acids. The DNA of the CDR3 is TGTGCCAGCAGCTTATCACAGGGGTATCTGAACACTGAAGCTTTCTTT. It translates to CASSLSQGYLNTEAFF.

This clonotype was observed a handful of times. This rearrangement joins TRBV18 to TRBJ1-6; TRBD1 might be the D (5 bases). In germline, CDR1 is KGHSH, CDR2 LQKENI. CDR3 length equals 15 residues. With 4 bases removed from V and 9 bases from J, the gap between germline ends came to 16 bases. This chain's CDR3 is CASSLKEGWISPLHF. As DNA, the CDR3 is TGTGCCAGCTCACTAAAAGAGGGGTGGATTTCACCCCTCCACTTT. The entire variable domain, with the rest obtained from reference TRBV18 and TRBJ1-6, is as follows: NAGVMQNPRHLVRRRGQEARLRCSPMKGHSHVYWYRQLPEEGLKFMVYLQKENIIDESGMPKERFSAEFPKEGPSILRIQQVVRGDSAAYFCASSLKEGWISPLHFGNGTRLTVT.

The DNA of the CDR3 is TGTGCCAGCAGTGTTAGTTTTACGCAGTATTTT. Translated: CASSVSFTQYF. The chain employs TRBV12-3 or TRBV12-4 and TRBJ2-3, with D unclear. Trimming took off 5 bases at V and 8 bases at J, with 8 bases between the two ends. The CDR3 contains 11 residues.

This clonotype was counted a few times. CDR3 coding DNA: TGTGCCAGTATTCATCGGGTTGGCAATCAGCCCCAGCATTTT. This codes for CASIHRVGNQPQHF. The chain couples TRBV19 to TRBJ1-5; D ambiguous. V gave up 7 bases and J gave up 2 bases, with 12 bases separating them. Germline values: CDR1 LNHDA, CDR2 SQIVND (reference sequence). This CDR3 spans 14 amino acids.

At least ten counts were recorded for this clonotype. CDR3: CASSEAGGDTQYF. The CDR3 DNA follows: TGCGCCAGCAGTGAGGCGGGAGGAGATACGCAGTATTTT. The rearrangement joins TRBV10-1 to TRBJ2-3; TRBD2 agrees at 8 bases. Germline CDR1 and CDR2: WNHNN and SYGVQD (reference sequence). CDR3 length equals 13 residues. V dropped 2 bases and J dropped 5; count of bases not matched to a gene: 0.

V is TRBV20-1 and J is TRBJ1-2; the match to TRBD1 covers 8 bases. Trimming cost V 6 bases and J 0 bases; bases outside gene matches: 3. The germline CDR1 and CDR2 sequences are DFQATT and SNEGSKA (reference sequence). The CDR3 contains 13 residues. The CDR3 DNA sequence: TGCAGTGCCCAGGGGGCGACTAACTATGGCTACACCTTC. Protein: CSAQGATNYGYTF.

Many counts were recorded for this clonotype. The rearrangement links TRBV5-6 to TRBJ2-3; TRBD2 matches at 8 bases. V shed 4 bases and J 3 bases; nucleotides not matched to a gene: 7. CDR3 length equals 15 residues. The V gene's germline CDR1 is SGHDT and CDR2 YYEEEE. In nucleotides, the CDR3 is TGTGCCAGCAGCAGACGGGGGGGCTTGACAGATACGCAGTATTTT. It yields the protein CASSRRGGLTDTQYF.

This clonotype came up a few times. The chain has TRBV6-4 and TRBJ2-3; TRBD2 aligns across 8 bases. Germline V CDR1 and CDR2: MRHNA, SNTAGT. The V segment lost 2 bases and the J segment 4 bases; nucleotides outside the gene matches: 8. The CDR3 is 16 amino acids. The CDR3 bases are TGTGCCAGCAGTGACGGTAACGGGGGGGCCCCAGATACGCAGTATTTT. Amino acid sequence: CASSDGNGGAPDTQYF.

CDR3 region: CASSSTLLDGNTEAFF. The CDR3 bases are TGTGCCAGCAGCTCTACCCTTTTGGACGGGAACACTGAAGCTTTCTTT. The chain uses TRBV5-4 and TRBJ1-1; D not resolved. The CDR3 loop spans 16 amino acids. CDR1 is SGHNT, CDR2 YYREEE, per germline (reference sequence). The V end was cut by 3 bases, the J end by 1 base, with 16 bases between. Drawing the rest from reference TRBV5-4 and TRBJ1-1, the complete variable domain is ETGVTQSPTHLIKTRGQQVTLRCSSQSGHNTVSWYQQALGQGPQFIFQYYREEENGRGNFPPRFSGLQFPNYSSELNVNALELDDSALYLCASSSTLLDGNTEAFFGQGTRLTVV.

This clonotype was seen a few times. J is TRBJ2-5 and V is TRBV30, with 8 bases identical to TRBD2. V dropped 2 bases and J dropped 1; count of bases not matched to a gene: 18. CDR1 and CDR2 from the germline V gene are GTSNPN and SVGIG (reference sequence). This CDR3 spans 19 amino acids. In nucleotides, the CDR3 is TGTGCCTGGAGTAGGCAGGTGTTACTAGCGGAAGACACCCAAGAGACCCAGTACTTC. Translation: CAWSRQVLLAEDTQETQYF.

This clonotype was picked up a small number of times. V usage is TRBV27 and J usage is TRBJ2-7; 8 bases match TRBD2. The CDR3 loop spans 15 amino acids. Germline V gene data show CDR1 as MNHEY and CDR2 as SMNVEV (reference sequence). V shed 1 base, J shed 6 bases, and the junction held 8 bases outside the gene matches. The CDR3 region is CASSLFGGRTGEQYF. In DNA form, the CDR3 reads TGTGCCAGCAGTTTATTCGGCGGGAGGACGGGCGAGCAGTACTTC.

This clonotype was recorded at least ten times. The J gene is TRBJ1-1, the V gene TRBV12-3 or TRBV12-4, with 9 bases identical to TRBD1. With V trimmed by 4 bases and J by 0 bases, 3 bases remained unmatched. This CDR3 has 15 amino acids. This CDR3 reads CASSWGQGLNTEAFF. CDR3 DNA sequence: TGTGCCAGCAGTTGGGGACAGGGTCTGAACACTGAAGCTTTCTTT.

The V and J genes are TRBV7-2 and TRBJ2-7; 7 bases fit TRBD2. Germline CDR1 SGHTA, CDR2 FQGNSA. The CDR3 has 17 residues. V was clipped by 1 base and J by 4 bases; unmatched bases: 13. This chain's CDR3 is CASSLVGGSNVGYEQYF. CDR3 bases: TGTGCCAGCAGCTTAGTGGGCGGGAGTAACGTGGGGTACGAGCAGTACTTC. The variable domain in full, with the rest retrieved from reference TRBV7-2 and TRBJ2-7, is GAGVSQSPSNKVTEKGKDVELRCDPISGHTALYWYRQSLGQGLEFLIYFQGNSAPDKSGLPSDRFSAERTGGSVSTLTIQRTQQEDSAVYLCASSLVGGSNVGYEQYFGPGTRLTVT.

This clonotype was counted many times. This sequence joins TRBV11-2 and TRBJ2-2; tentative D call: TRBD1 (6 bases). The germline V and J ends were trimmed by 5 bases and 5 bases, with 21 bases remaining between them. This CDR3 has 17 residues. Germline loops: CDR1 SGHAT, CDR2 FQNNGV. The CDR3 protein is CASSLNRPGDWTGELFF. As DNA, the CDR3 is TGTGCCAGCAGCCTTAATCGGCCAGGGGATTGGACCGGGGAGCTGTTTTTT.

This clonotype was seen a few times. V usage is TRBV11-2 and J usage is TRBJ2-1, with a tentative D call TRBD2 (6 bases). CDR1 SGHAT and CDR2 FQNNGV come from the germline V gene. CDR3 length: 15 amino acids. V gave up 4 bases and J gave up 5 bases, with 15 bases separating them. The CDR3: CASSSGAGTHNEQFF. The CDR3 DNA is TGTGCCAGCAGCTCCGGGGCGGGGACCCACAATGAGCAGTTCTTC.

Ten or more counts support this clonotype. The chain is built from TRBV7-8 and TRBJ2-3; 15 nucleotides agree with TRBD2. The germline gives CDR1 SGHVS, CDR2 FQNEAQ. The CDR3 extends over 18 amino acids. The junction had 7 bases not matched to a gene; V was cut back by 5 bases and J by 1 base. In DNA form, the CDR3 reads TGTGCCAGCAGCGACAGGACTAGCGGGGGGGGTGGCACAGATACGCAGTATTTT. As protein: CASSDRTSGGGGTDTQYF.

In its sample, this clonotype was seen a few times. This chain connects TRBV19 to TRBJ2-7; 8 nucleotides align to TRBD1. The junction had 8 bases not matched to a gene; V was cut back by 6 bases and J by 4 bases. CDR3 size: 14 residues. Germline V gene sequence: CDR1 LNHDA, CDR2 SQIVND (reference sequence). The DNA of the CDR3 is TGTGCCAGTAGAGAGTGGCAGGGGGCTTACGAGCAGTACTTC. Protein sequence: CASREWQGAYEQYF. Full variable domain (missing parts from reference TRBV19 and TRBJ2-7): DGGITQSPKYLFRKEGQNVTLSCEQNLNHDAMYWYRQDPGQGLRLIYYSQIVNDFQKGDIAEGYSVSREKKESFPLTVTSAQKNPTAFYLCASREWQGAYEQYFGPGTRLTVT.

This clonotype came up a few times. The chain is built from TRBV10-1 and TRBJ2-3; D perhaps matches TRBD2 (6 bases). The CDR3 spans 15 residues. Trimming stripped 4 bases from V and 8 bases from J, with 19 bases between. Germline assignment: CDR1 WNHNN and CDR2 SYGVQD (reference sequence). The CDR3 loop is CASSGLGGIGGTQYF. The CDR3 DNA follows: TGCGCCAGCAGTGGCCTCGGGGGAATCGGAGGTACGCAGTATTTT.

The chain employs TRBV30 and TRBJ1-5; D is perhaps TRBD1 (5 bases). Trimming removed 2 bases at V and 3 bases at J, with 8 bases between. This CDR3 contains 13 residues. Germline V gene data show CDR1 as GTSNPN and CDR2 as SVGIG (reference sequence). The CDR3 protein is CAWSPDTNQPQHF. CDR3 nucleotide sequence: TGTGCCTGGAGTCCGGACACCAATCAGCCCCAGCATTTT.

CDR3 bases: TGTGCCAGCAGTCCCCGGAGTAGTAGGTTGACAGATACGCAGTATTTT. Its translation: CASSPRSSRLTDTQYF. This sequence joins TRBV6-2 or TRBV6-3 and TRBJ2-3, with no clear D. The CDR3 loop spans 16 amino acids. V lost 5 bases to trimming and J lost 3 bases, with 18 bases between them. Germline lookup yields CDR1 MNHEY and CDR2 SVGEGT.

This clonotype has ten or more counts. The CDR3 nucleotides are TGTGCCAGCAGCCCTACGGGGGTACGCTACGAGCAGTACTTC. It codes for CASSPTGVRYEQYF. V usage is TRBV12-3 or TRBV12-4 and J usage is TRBJ2-7; D may be TRBD2 (6 bases). Trimming removed 6 bases from V and 3 bases from J, with 15 bases in between. The CDR3 spans 14 residues.

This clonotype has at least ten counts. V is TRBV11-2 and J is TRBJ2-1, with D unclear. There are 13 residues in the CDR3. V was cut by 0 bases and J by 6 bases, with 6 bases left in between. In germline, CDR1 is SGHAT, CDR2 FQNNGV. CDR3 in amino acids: CASSLDVSNEQFF. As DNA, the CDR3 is TGTGCCAGCAGCTTAGATGTGAGCAATGAGCAGTTCTTC.

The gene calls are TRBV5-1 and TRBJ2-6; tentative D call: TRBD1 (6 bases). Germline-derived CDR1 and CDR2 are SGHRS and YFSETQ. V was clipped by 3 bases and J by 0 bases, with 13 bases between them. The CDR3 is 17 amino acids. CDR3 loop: CASSSSRDISGANVLTF. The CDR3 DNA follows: TGCGCCAGCAGCTCGTCCCGGGACATCTCTGGGGCCAACGTCCTGACTTTC.